A single sample is the source of the 17 T cell receptor beta chains below, sequenced in a study of early T cells in non-severe SARS-CoV-2 infection. TCRdb independently ran MiXCR on the 5' RACE reads; one entry per CDR3 protein. The sample carries tens of thousands of distinct CDR3 sequences, under 7.5% recorded once. The specimen comprised whole blood, sampled at baseline. These receptor sequences come from an adult who was a healthcare worker with PCR-confirmed SARS-CoV-2 infection or an uninfected control (not recorded which).

This clonotype was seen many times. The chain is built from TRBV4-3 and TRBJ2-2; possible D gene TRBD2, 6 bases. The germline V gene encodes CDR1 LGHNA and CDR2 YSLEER. V gave up 2 bases and J gave up 5 bases, with 12 bases separating them. The CDR3 length is 15 residues. CDR3 bases: TGCGCCAGCAGCCAAAATAGGGGAGGAACCGGGGAGCTGTTTTTT. Encoded protein: CASSQNRGGTGELFF.

This clonotype has at least ten counts. This chain links TRBV18 with TRBJ2-1, with TRBD2 matching over 7 bases. Trimming took 4 bases from V and 10 from J; bases not matched to a gene: 19. This CDR3 has 17 residues. Germline V CDR1 and CDR2: KGHSH, LQKENI. The CDR3 DNA sequence: TGTGCCAGCTCACTCCCGGGTTCTAGCGGAGGAACCTGGGAGCAGTTCTTC. It translates to CASSLPGSSGGTWEQFF.

This clonotype was seen repeatedly, ten times or more. The chain joins TRBV6-2 or TRBV6-3 to TRBJ1-2; D is undetermined. CDR1 MNHEY and CDR2 SVGEGT come from the germline V gene. V was clipped by 7 bases and J by 4 bases, with 16 bases between them. The CDR3 runs 14 residues. The CDR3 here is CASTGLPPIYGYTF. Here the CDR3 DNA reads TGTGCCAGCACCGGCCTTCCCCCAATCTATGGCTACACCTTC.

Remarks on this clonotype: The junction departs from the called germline gene at one end, perhaps through a read error. CDR3 sequence: CASTHPDPGNPIYF. The CDR3 DNA reads as TGTGCCAGCACCCACCCAGATCCTGGAAACCCCATATATTTT. This sequence joins TRBV6-6 and TRBJ1-3, with unresolved D. The CDR3 is 14 residues long. CDR1 is MNHNY and CDR2 is SVGAGI in the germline V gene (reference sequence).

This clonotype was seen ten or more times. The gene calls are TRBV10-3 and TRBJ2-6; TRBD1 might be the D (5 bases). CDR1 and CDR2 (germline): ENHRY, SYGVKD. The CDR3 is 16 residues long. V lost 2 bases, J lost 0 bases, and 8 bases lay in between. CDR3 in amino acids: CAISEIDSSGANVLTF. The CDR3 DNA is TGTGCCATCAGTGAGATAGACAGCTCTGGGGCCAACGTCCTGACTTTC.

This clonotype was observed at least ten times. The chain joins TRBV7-2 to TRBJ2-1; 8 positions agree with TRBD2. Trimming at V came to 3 bases and at J to 8 bases, leaving 6 bases not matched to a gene. The CDR3 loop spans 14 amino acids. From germline, CDR1 is SGHTA and CDR2 FQGNSA. CDR3 sequence: CASSFYGGADEQFF. In DNA form, the CDR3 reads TGTGCCAGCAGCTTTTACGGGGGGGCGGATGAGCAGTTCTTC.

This clonotype was observed a handful of times. The chain uses TRBV6-2 or TRBV6-3 and TRBJ2-1; D may correspond to TRBD1 or TRBD2 (5 bases each). Trimming took 5 bases from V and 4 from J, leaving 18 bases between them. This CDR3 has 16 residues. Germline V gene sequence: CDR1 MNHEY, CDR2 SVGEGT. The CDR3 region is CASSLPRDPPYNEQFF. In DNA, the CDR3 is TGTGCCAGCAGTCTCCCACGGGACCCTCCTTACAATGAGCAGTTCTTC.

This clonotype was counted many times. The rearrangement uses TRBV7-2 and TRBJ2-3; D is unresolved. Trimming removed 5 bases at V and 3 bases at J, with 12 bases between. Germline assignment: CDR1 SGHTA and CDR2 FQGNSA. The CDR3 consists of 14 residues. The CDR3 coding sequence is TGTGCCAGCAGCGGAGAAATAGTTACAGATACGCAGTATTTT. This gives the protein CASSGEIVTDTQYF.

This clonotype occurred a few times. The chain links TRBV24-1 to TRBJ2-1; D gene ambiguous. From germline, CDR1 is KGHDR and CDR2 SFDVKD. The CDR3 runs to 11 residues. Trimming took off 7 bases at V and 5 bases at J, with 5 bases between the two ends. This CDR3 is CATSLNNEQFF. The CDR3 DNA is TGTGCCACCAGCCTCAACAATGAGCAGTTCTTC.

This clonotype was seen at least ten times. This chain connects TRBV7-9 to TRBJ1-2, with D tentatively TRBD1 (5 bases). The CDR3 is 15 residues long. The germline V gene has CDR1 SEHNR and CDR2 FQNEAQ (reference sequence). V was clipped by 5 bases and J by 2 bases, with 15 bases between them. The CDR3 DNA follows: TGTGCCAGCAGCCACCCAGCCCGGGGCAACTATGGCTACACCTTC. Its translation: CASSHPARGNYGYTF.

This clonotype showed up many times. The gene calls are TRBV4-3 and TRBJ2-1, with 7 bases aligning to TRBD2. The CDR3 has 14 amino acids. The V and J ends lost 1 base and 7 bases, in that order; junction bases with no gene match: 4. Germline V gene lookup returns CDR1 LGHNA and CDR2 YSLEER. The CDR3 spells CASSQGLAGNEQFF. Here the CDR3 DNA reads TGCGCCAGCAGCCAAGGACTAGCAGGGAATGAGCAGTTCTTC.

Ten or more counts support this clonotype. This sequence joins TRBV12-5 and TRBJ2-5; TRBD2 agrees at 11 bases. This CDR3 contains 17 residues. V dropped 1 base and J dropped 3; count of bases not matched to a gene: 7. Germline V gene sequence: CDR1 LGHNT, CDR2 FRNRAP. CDR3 in amino acids: CASGLGGMTSGEETQYF. CDR3 in DNA: TGTGCTAGTGGTTTGGGAGGTATGACTAGCGGGGAAGAGACCCAGTACTTC.

This clonotype was counted many times. V gene TRBV4-3 combines with J gene TRBJ2-3; no firm D call. Trimming removed 0 bases at V and 7 bases at J, with 14 bases between. Germline V CDR1 and CDR2: LGHNA, YSLEER. The CDR3 runs 15 residues. The CDR3 region is CASSQESSGAYTQYF. In DNA form, the CDR3 reads TGCGCCAGCAGCCAAGAAAGTAGTGGAGCCTATACGCAGTATTTT.

This clonotype was seen at least ten times. The CDR3 DNA sequence: TGTGCCAGCAGTTACGTGAACAGGGAGGGTGGCTACACCTTC. It translates to CASSYVNREGGYTF. This chain links TRBV6-5 with TRBJ1-2, with TRBD1 as a possible D gene (6 bases). CDR3 size: 14 residues. V lost 2 bases to trimming and J lost 7 bases, with 14 bases between them. Germline V gene lookup returns CDR1 MNHEY and CDR2 SVGAGI.

The chain joins TRBV7-3 to TRBJ2-7; D not resolved. CDR3 length: 14 amino acids. Germline CDR1 and CDR2: SGHTA and FQGTGA. Trimming removed 5 bases from V and 6 bases from J, with 17 bases in between. The CDR3 is CASSPKPGSSEQYF. Written as DNA, the CDR3 is TGTGCCAGCAGCCCGAAGCCAGGATCAAGCGAGCAGTACTTC. The full variable domain, in which reference TRBV7-3 and TRBJ2-7 provide the parts outside the CDR3, is GAGVSQTPSNKVTEKGKYVELRCDPISGHTALYWYRQSLGQGPEFLIYFQGTGAADDSGLPNDRFFAVRPEGSVSTLKIQRTERGDSAVYLCASSPKPGSSEQYFGPGTRLTVT.

In this sample, this clonotype turned up a few times. V and J are TRBV4-2 and TRBJ2-2, with D possibly TRBD1 on 5 matching bases. Trimming removed 0 bases from V and 6 bases from J, with 11 bases in between. This CDR3 contains 15 residues. The V gene's germline CDR1 is LGHNA and CDR2 YNFKEQ. The CDR3 DNA is TGTGCCAGCAGCCAAGATATGGGGCCCTCCGGGGAGCTGTTTTTT. As protein: CASSQDMGPSGELFF.

This clonotype was counted a few times. This rearrangement joins TRBV6-5 to TRBJ2-5; the match to TRBD1 covers 9 bases. The V gene end was trimmed by 2 bases and the J gene end by 4 bases; junction bases not matched to a gene: 5. Per germline, CDR1 MNHEY and CDR2 SVGAGI. The length of the CDR3 is 15 residues. The CDR3 spells CASSYGTGSGETQYF. The CDR3 region has the DNA TGTGCCAGCAGTTACGGGACAGGGTCTGGAGAGACCCAGTACTTC.